This T cell receptor beta chain derives from a study of cytomegalovirus exposure and HLA in healthy donors. Study information: Later analysis reported that the 120 or so validation repertoires shared the platform of the roughly 670 first-cohort repertoires. Study-wide findings and caveats: Published work reported that the classifier diagnosed cytomegalovirus status with high specificity and sensitivity.

As to this clone: What it recognizes is unknown.

TCRdb's table, derived via immunoSEQ multiplex PCR, lists solely in-frame clones and lacks some. The table lists more than 140,000 clones, 85% to 90% of them singletons. Germline CDR1 reads MNHEY; CDR2 reads SVGAGI. The CDR3 totals 11 residues. V was clipped by 8 bases and J by 7 bases, with 8 bases between them. Sequencing was carried out using PBMCs. J is TRBJ2-2 and V is TRBV6-5; a possible D gene is TRBD2 (5 bases). The TCR sequence derives from a woman between 18 and 30 years old in good health and CMV-seropositive. CDR3 coding DNA: TGTGCCAGCGCCCGGGGCGGGGAGCTGTTTTTT. This translates into CASARGGELFF.